One sample yielded the 5 T cell receptor beta chains listed below, sequenced in a study of beta chain features in type 1 diabetes. The whole isolated RNA underwent reverse transcription, so sequencing captured expressed TCRB transcripts. Libraries were prepared by immunoSEQ multiplex PCR; TCRdb keeps only in-frame clonotypes and omits some of them. The sample yields hundreds of thousands of clones, approximately 30% seen once. The specimen sequenced was naive CD4+ T cells from blood. The origin of the receptors is a man between 18 and 29 years old in good health.

This clone appeared a few times. This sequence joins TRBV30 and TRBJ1-4; D may be TRBD1 (5 bases). V gave up 2 bases and J gave up 4 bases, with 5 bases separating them. The CDR3 sequence is 12 residues long. Germline lookup yields CDR1 GTSNPN and CDR2 SVGIG (reference sequence). CDR3 nucleotide sequence: TGTGCCTGGAGTAGGGGTAATGAAAAACTGTTTTTT. It specifies CAWSRGNEKLFF.

This chain uses TRBV30 with TRBJ1-5, with D possibly matching TRBD1 (6 bases). The CDR3 loop spans 15 amino acids. CDR1 and CDR2 (germline): GTSNPN, SVGIG (reference sequence). V lost 3 bases and J lost 0, with 12 bases in between. The chain's CDR3 is CAWSRGSTSNQPQHF. The DNA of the CDR3 is TGTGCCTGGAGCAGGGGCAGTACTAGCAATCAGCCCCAGCATTTT.

The chain carries TRBV29-1 and TRBJ2-7, with TRBD1 identical over 7 bases. J lost 3 bases, V lost 1 base, and 6 bases had no gene match. Per germline, CDR1 SQVTM and CDR2 ANQGSEA. CDR3 length: 14 residues. CDR3 bases: TGCAGCGTTGAAGTGGGGACAGACGGCTACGAGCAGTACTTC. Protein: CSVEVGTDGYEQYF.

V gene TRBV15 combines with J gene TRBJ1-2; D unclear. The germline V gene has CDR1 LNHNV and CDR2 YYDKDF (reference sequence). V dropped 0 bases and J dropped 0 bases, with 11 bases sitting between them. The CDR3 totals 16 residues. Here the CDR3 reads CATSRDIGRTNYGYTF. The CDR3 DNA follows: TGTGCCACCAGCAGAGATATTGGCAGGACTAACTATGGCTACACCTTC.

V usage is TRBV7-3 and J usage is TRBJ2-1; 7 nucleotides agree with TRBD1. Per the germline V gene, CDR1 is SGHTA and CDR2 is FQGTGA. The CDR3 loop spans 18 amino acids. J gave up 0 bases and V 2 bases, and 10 bases lay outside the gene matches. The CDR3 spells CASSLYPGGNSSYNEQFF. The CDR3 region has the DNA TGTGCCAGCAGCTTATACCCAGGGGGAAACTCCTCCTACAATGAGCAGTTCTTC. Combining the CDR3 with reference TRBV7-3 and TRBJ2-1 gives the whole variable domain GAGVSQTPSNKVTEKGKYVELRCDPISGHTALYWYRQSLGQGPEFLIYFQGTGAADDSGLPNDRFFAVRPEGSVSTLKIQRTERGDSAVYLCASSLYPGGNSSYNEQFFGPGTRLTVL.